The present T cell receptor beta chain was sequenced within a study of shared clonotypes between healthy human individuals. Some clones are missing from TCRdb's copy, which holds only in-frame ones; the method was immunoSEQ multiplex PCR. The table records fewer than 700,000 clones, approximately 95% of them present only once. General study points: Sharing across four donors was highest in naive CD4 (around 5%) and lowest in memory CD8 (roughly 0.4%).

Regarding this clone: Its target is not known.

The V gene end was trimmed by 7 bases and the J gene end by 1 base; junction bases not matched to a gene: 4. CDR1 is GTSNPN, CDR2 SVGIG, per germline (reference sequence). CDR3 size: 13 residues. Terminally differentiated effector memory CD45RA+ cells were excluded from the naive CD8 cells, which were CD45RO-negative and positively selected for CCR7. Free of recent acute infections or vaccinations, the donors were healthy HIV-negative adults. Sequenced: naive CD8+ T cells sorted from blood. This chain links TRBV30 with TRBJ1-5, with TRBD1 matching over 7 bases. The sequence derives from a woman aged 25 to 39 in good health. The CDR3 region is CAFQQGSNQPQHF. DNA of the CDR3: TGTGCCTTTCAACAGGGGAGCAATCAGCCCCAGCATTTT.